This is a list of T cell receptor beta chains from one sample in a study of beta chain features in type 1 diabetes. Generated by immunoSEQ multiplex PCR, the TCRdb table keeps only in-frame clones and is missing some. The data hold 250,000 to 350,000 clones, with approximately 15% observed a single time. The sequenced sample was naive CD4+ T cells from blood. Receptors were obtained from a man under 40 with type 1 diabetes. The CDR3 runs from the conserved cysteine through the conserved F or W. A D gene is named only where the DNA matches it firmly. For some rows the clone size is stated as once, few or many, or as a class when expanded; others skip it.

TRBV28	TRBJ1-2	.	.	TGTGCCAGCAGTTTGCGGGGGTATGGCTACACCTTC	CASSLRGYGYTF
TRBV19	TRBJ2-5	few	TRBD1	TGTGCCAGTACTTCGACAGGGCATATTGAGACCCAGTACTTC	CASTSTGHIETQYF
TRBV9	TRBJ2-5	.	.	TGTGCCAGCAGCGCGGACTCGACAGGCGAAGAGACCCAGTACTTC	CASSADSTGEETQYF
TRBV11-2	TRBJ2-1	.	TRBD2	TGTGCCAGCAGCCCGGGACTAGCGGGAGACTATGAGCAGTTCTTC	CASSPGLAGDYEQFF
TRBV27	TRBJ2-3	.	TRBD1	TGTGCCAGCAGTACTAACAGGGGTCCCGCAGATACGCAGTATTTT	CASSTNRGPADTQYF
TRBV9	TRBJ1-1	.	.	TGTGCCAGCAGCGTAACCCCGGTCACGGAAGCTTTCTTT	CASSVTPVTEAFF
TRBV5-1	TRBJ2-5	.	TRBD2	TGCGCCAGCAGCTTGGGTTCGGCTAGCGGGTTTGGAGAGACCCAGTACTTC	CASSLGSASGFGETQYF
TRBV6-5	TRBJ1-4	few	.	TGTGCCAGCCACTCCGTTGCAACTAATGAAAAACTGTTTTTT	CASHSVATNEKLFF
TRBV6-5	TRBJ2-5	.	TRBD1	TGTGCCAGCAGTGGACAGGGGCGGGAGACCCAGTACTTC	CASSGQGRETQYF
TRBV19	TRBJ1-5	few	.	TGTGCCAGTAGTACCCGACAGGCTAGCAATCAGCCCCAGCATTTT	CASSTRQASNQPQHF
TRBV10-3	TRBJ1-1	.	.	TGTGCCATCCAAAAGGAGAAAAACACTGAAGCTTTCTTT	CAIQKEKNTEAFF
TRBV13	TRBJ2-7	.	.	TGTGCCAGCAGCTTACCCACGGGCGAGCAGTACTTC	CASSLPTGEQYF
TRBV28	TRBJ1-5	.	TRBD1	TGTGCCAGCAGTTTACGCCCCGGACAGGGGAAGTACAATCAGCCCCAGCATTTT	CASSLRPGQGKYNQPQHF
TRBV9	TRBJ2-3	.	TRBD2	TGTGCCAGCAGCGTAGGAGTAGCGGGAGTATTGGGAGATACGCAGTATTTT	CASSVGVAGVLGDTQYF
TRBV9	TRBJ2-2	.	.	TGTGCCAGCAGCGTAGAGCTAACCGGGGAGCTGTTTTTT	CASSVELTGELFF
TRBV30	TRBJ1-1	.	.	TGTGCCTGGAGTGTACGTGGAGGGGCCACTGAAGCTTTCTTT	CAWSVRGGATEAFF
TRBV18	TRBJ2-4	.	.	TGTGCCAGCTCATCAATGGAGGTAGCCAAAAACATTCAGTACTTC	CASSSMEVAKNIQYF
TRBV19	TRBJ2-3	.	.	TGTGCCAGTAGTTTAAGAGCGGCAGATACGCAGTATTTT	CASSLRAADTQYF
TRBV6-5	TRBJ2-3	.	TRBD2	TGTGCCAGCCATCGGACTAGCGGGAGCCTTGATACGCAGTATTTT	CASHRTSGSLDTQYF
TRBV9	TRBJ2-1	.	.	TGTGCCAGCAGCGTAGATGTCGGGACCTACAATGAGCAGTTCTTC	CASSVDVGTYNEQFF